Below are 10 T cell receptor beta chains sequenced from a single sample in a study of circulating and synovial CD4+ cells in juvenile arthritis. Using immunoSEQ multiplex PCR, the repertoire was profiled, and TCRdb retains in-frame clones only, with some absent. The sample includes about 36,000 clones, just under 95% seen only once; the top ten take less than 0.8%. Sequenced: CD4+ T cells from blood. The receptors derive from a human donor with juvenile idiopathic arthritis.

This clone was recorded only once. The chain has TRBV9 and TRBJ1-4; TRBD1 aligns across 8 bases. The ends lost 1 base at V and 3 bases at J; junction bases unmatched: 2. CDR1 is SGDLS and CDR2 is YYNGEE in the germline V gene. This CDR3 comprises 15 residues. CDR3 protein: CASSVRDRPNEKLFF. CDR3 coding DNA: TGTGCCAGCAGCGTACGGGACAGGCCTAATGAAAAACTGTTTTTT. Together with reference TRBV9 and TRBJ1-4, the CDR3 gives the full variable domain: DSGVTQTPKHLITATGQRVTLRCSPRSGDLSVYWYQQSLDQGLQFLIQYYNGEERAKGNILERFSAQQFPDLHSELNLSSLELGDSALYFCASSVRDRPNEKLFFGSGTQLSVL.

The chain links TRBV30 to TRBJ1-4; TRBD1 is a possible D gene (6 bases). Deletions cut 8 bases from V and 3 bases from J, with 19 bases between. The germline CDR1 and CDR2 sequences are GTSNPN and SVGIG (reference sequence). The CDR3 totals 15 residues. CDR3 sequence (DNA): TGTGCCGCCAACAGGGAAGGGGGACCTAATGAAAAACTGTTTTTT. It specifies CAANREGGPNEKLFF.

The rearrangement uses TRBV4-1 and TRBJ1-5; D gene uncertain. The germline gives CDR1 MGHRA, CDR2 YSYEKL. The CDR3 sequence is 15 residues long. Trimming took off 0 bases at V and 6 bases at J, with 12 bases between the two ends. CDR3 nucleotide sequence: TGCGCCAGCAGCCAAGAGCAGAGGGTCGGTCAGCCCCAGCATTTT. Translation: CASSQEQRVGQPQHF.

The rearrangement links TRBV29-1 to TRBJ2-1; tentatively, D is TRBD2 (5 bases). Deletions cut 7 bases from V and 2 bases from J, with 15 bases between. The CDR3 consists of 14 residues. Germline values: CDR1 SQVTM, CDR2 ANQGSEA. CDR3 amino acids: CSASSGSAYNEQFF. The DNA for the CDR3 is TGCAGCGCGTCATCGGGGTCGGCCTACAATGAGCAGTTCTTC.

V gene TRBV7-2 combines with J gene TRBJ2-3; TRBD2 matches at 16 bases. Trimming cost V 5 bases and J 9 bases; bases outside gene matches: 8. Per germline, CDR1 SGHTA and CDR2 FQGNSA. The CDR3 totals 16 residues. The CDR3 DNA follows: TGTGCCAGCAGCCAGGGACTAGCGGGGGGGGGCGCGACGCAGTATTTT. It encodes CASSQGLAGGGATQYF.

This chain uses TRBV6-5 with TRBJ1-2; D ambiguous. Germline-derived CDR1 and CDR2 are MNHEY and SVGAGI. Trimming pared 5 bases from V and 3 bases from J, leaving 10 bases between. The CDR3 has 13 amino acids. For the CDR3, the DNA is TGTGCCAGCAGTGAACCTACAGACTATGGCTACACCTTC. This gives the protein CASSEPTDYGYTF.

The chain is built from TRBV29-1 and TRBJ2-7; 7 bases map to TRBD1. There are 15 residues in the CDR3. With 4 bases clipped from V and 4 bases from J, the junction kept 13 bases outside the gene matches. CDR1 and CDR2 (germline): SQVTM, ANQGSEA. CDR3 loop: CSVGPRTGYIYEQYF. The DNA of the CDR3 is TGCAGCGTTGGGCCCCGGACAGGATATATTTACGAGCAGTACTTC.

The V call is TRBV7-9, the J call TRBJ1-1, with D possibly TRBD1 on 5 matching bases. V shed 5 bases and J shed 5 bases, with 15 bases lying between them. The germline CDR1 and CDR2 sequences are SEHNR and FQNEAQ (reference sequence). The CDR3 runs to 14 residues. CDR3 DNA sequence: TGTGCCAGCAGCCAAAGGTGGGGGGAAACTGAAGCTTTCTTT. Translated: CASSQRWGETEAFF.

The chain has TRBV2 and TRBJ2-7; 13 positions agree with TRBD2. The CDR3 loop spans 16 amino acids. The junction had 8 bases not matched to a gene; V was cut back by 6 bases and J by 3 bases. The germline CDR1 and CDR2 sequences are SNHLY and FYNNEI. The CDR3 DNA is TGTGCCAGCAGAGGACTAGCGGGGGCACACTACTACGAGCAGTACTTC. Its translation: CASRGLAGAHYYEQYF.

CDR3 protein: CASSLQGNSNQPQHF. DNA of the CDR3: TGTGCCAGCAGCTTACAGGGAAATAGCAATCAGCCCCAGCATTTT. The gene calls are TRBV7-2 and TRBJ1-5; possible D gene TRBD1, 5 bases. CDR3 size: 15 residues. From germline, CDR1 is SGHTA and CDR2 FQGNSA. V lost 2 bases to trimming and J lost 0 bases, with 8 bases between them.